The present entry profiles one T cell receptor (beta chain) with its context. The data were taken from a study of shared clonotypes between healthy human individuals. Cells designated naive CD8 were CD45RO-negative and were positively selected for CCR7, with terminally differentiated effector memory CD45RA+ cells excluded. Participating donors were healthy, HIV-negative adults free of recent acute infections or vaccinations. Measured with immunoSEQ multiplex PCR; TCRdb has only the in-frame clones, and not every one. The data show about 2.1 million clones, 85% to 95% seen once. Germline lookup yields CDR1 MNHNS and CDR2 SASEGT. V was cut by 2 bases and J by 0 bases, with 11 bases left in between. The CDR3 runs to 16 residues.

The sequence was collected from a man between 18 and 29 years old in good health. Some clones in this sample may be carry-over from other donors' samples. The sample comprised naive CD8+ T cells from PBMCs. The chain uses TRBV6-1 and TRBJ2-1; D may correspond to TRBD1 or TRBD2 (5 bases each). CDR3 coding DNA: TGTGCCAGCAGTGAACTGGGACCCGTCTCCTACAATGAGCAGTTCTTC. Translated: CASSELGPVSYNEQFF.